These 25 T cell receptor beta chains share one sample of origin, sequenced in a study of PD-1 blockade in classical Hodgkin lymphoma. Using immunoSEQ multiplex PCR, the repertoire was profiled, and TCRdb retains in-frame clones only, with some absent. This table has some 23,000 clones, roughly three quarters appearing once. In every patient, relapse followed autologous stem cell transplantation, while exposure to brentuximab vedotin differed. The starting material was peripheral blood mononuclear cells (PBMCs), obtained at baseline. These receptors were obtained from a human donor with classical Hodgkin lymphoma.

This clone was seen a handful of times. The chain uses TRBV4-1 and TRBJ1-6; D is unresolved. This CDR3 is 17 amino acids long. V was shortened by 1 base and J by 14 bases, with 24 bases between the two germline ends. Per the germline V gene, CDR1 is MGHRA and CDR2 is YSYEKL. The CDR3 is CASSQVGSTMPHSTLHF. CDR3 sequence (DNA): TGCGCCAGCAGCCAAGTCGGGTCGACGATGCCCCATTCGACCCTCCACTTT.

The V and J genes are TRBV13 and TRBJ2-1; no reliable D call. V dropped 0 bases and J dropped 2 bases, with 11 bases sitting between them. CDR3 size: 16 residues. Germline-derived CDR1 and CDR2 are PRHDT and FYEKMQ (reference sequence). This CDR3 reads CASSLGDVTPYNEQFF. CDR3 coding DNA: TGTGCCAGCAGCTTAGGAGACGTAACCCCCTACAATGAGCAGTTCTTC.

The genes are TRBV12-5 and TRBJ1-5; 12 bases line up with TRBD1. The CDR3 runs to 22 residues. V gave up 0 bases and J gave up 4 bases; unmatched junction bases: 19. Germline CDR1 and CDR2: LGHNT and FRNRAP. The CDR3 DNA reads as TGTGCTAGTGGTTTGGTACTAGGAAGGGACAGGGGGCGACCCGCTAATAATCAGCCCCAGCATTTT. As protein: CASGLVLGRDRGRPANNQPQHF.

This chain connects TRBV9 to TRBJ2-7; D gene uncertain. The V and J ends lost 3 bases and 6 bases respectively, with 10 bases between them. Germline V gene data show CDR1 as SGDLS and CDR2 as YYNGEE. This CDR3 contains 12 residues. The CDR3 bases are TGTGCCAGCAGCGGCAGCCGATCCGAGCAGTACTTC. Translating gives CASSGSRSEQYF.

CDR3 sequence reads: CASSQARGGIRETQYF. The CDR3, as DNA: TGTGCCAGCAGCCAGGCGCGGGGGGGGATCCGTGAGACCCAGTACTTC. The genes are TRBV14 and TRBJ2-5; 9 bases match TRBD2. Germline CDR1 and CDR2: SGHDN and FVKESK. CDR3 length: 16 residues. V lost 3 bases and J lost 5; bases outside the gene matches: 10.

The chain combines TRBV7-3 with TRBJ2-2; TRBD1 agrees at 9 bases. The CDR3 sequence is 17 residues long. Germline V gene data show CDR1 as SGHTA and CDR2 as FQGTGA. V shed 2 bases and J 2 bases; nucleotides not matched to a gene: 6. This CDR3 is CASSLLPGQGNTGELFF. Written as DNA, the CDR3 is TGTGCCAGCAGCTTATTACCGGGACAGGGTAACACCGGGGAGCTGTTTTTT.

The chain carries TRBV28 and TRBJ2-6; D is undetermined. Germline loops: CDR1 MDHEN, CDR2 SYDVKM. V was pared by 3 bases and J by 1 base, with 4 bases between. The CDR3 extends over 14 amino acids. CDR3 DNA: TGTGCCAGCAGTTTTGAGTCTGGGGCCAACGTCCTGACTTTC. It encodes CASSFESGANVLTF.

This chain links TRBV11-2 with TRBJ2-7, with 8 bases aligning to TRBD2. The CDR3 contains 13 residues. The germline gives CDR1 SGHAT, CDR2 FQNNGV. Losses at the gene ends were 11 bases for V and 3 bases for J; bases not matched to a gene: 9. The CDR3 spells CASRREGFYEQYF. The CDR3 coding sequence is TGTGCCTCCCGTCGGGAGGGATTCTACGAGCAGTACTTC.

This clone was counted a few times. This chain joins TRBV7-9 and TRBJ1-1; 9 nucleotides line up with TRBD1. CDR3 size: 14 residues. V lost 6 bases, J lost 7 bases, and 9 bases stayed unmatched. CDR1 and CDR2 from the germline V gene are SEHNR and FQNEAQ (reference sequence). CDR3 nucleotides: TGTGCCAGCAGGAGGGGACAGGGTTCCCATGAAGCTTTCTTT. Protein product: CASRRGQGSHEAFF.

The chain has TRBV6-4 and TRBJ1-5; D is ambiguous. V lost 7 bases, J lost 3 bases, and 13 bases lay in between. Germline CDR1 is MRHNA and CDR2 is SNTAGT. This CDR3 contains 14 residues. The CDR3 DNA is TGTGCCAGCAATAAGGCAGTTCTCAATCAGCCCCAGCATTTT. Amino acid sequence: CASNKAVLNQPQHF.

V is TRBV6-1 and J is TRBJ2-3, with D tentatively TRBD2 (5 bases). CDR3 size: 17 residues. Germline CDR1 and CDR2: MNHNS and SASEGT. Deletions cut 2 bases from V and 0 bases from J, with 15 bases between. CDR3 in amino acids: CASSEFWGAPSTDTQYF. CDR3 DNA sequence: TGTGCCAGCAGTGAATTCTGGGGAGCACCGAGCACAGATACGCAGTATTTT.

This clone has just one count. The chain joins TRBV7-2 to TRBJ1-2; tentative D call: TRBD1 (6 bases). CDR3 length: 11 residues. V dropped 8 bases and J dropped 8 bases, with 12 bases sitting between them. In germline, CDR1 is SGHTA, CDR2 FQGNSA. CDR3 coding DNA: TGTGCCAGCTCCCTAGGGGGGGGCTACACCTTC. As protein: CASSLGGGYTF.

This chain uses TRBV4-2 with TRBJ2-5, with 8 positions matching TRBD1. The V gene's germline CDR1 is LGHNA and CDR2 YNFKEQ. CDR3 length: 17 residues. V shed 3 bases and J 4 bases; nucleotides not matched to a gene: 13. The CDR3 loop is CASSHPPQGAERETQYF. CDR3 bases: TGTGCCAGCAGCCACCCACCTCAGGGGGCCGAGAGAGAGACCCAGTACTTC.

In its sample, this clone was seen a few times. This chain links TRBV7-9 with TRBJ2-7, with TRBD1 matching over 8 bases. The CDR3 consists of 16 residues. CDR1 SEHNR and CDR2 FQNEAQ come from the germline V gene (reference sequence). V dropped 4 bases and J dropped 3; count of bases not matched to a gene: 11. CDR3 bases: TGTGCCAGCAGCTCTTCTGGACAGGGTGGGAGCTACGAGCAGTACTTC. It specifies CASSSSGQGGSYEQYF.

This clone turned up a few times. This chain links TRBV6-6 with TRBJ1-2, with 10 nucleotides matching TRBD1. J gave up 4 bases and V 5 bases, and 4 bases lay outside the gene matches. CDR3 length: 14 residues. Germline assignment: CDR1 MNHNY and CDR2 SVGAGI (reference sequence). CDR3 nucleotides: TGTGCCAGCAGTGTGACAGGGGGCGTCTATGGCTACACCTTC. Its translation is CASSVTGGVYGYTF.

J is TRBJ1-1 and V is TRBV9, with unresolved D. This CDR3 is 14 amino acids long. Germline CDR1 SGDLS, CDR2 YYNGEE. The V end lost 1 base, the J end lost 0 bases, and 7 bases lay between the germline ends. The CDR3 coding sequence is TGTGCCAGCAGCGTACTTGGCATGAACACTGAAGCTTTCTTT. This encodes CASSVLGMNTEAFF.

This clone was counted once. V gene TRBV11-2 combines with J gene TRBJ2-7; D unresolved. V lost 3 bases and J lost 3, with 12 bases in between. Germline CDR1 and CDR2: SGHAT and FQNNGV. The CDR3 totals 14 residues. Written as DNA, the CDR3 is TGTGCCAGCAGCTTTTCCGGCACCTTCTACGAGCAGTACTTC. This sequence encodes CASSFSGTFYEQYF.

V is TRBV9 and J is TRBJ2-7; 7 positions match TRBD2. The CDR3 is 13 amino acids. Germline V gene lookup returns CDR1 SGDLS and CDR2 YYNGEE. The V and J ends lost 0 bases and 4 bases, in that order; junction bases with no gene match: 1. CDR3 region: CASSVGEGYEQYF. Here the CDR3 DNA reads TGTGCCAGCAGCGTAGGGGAGGGTTACGAGCAGTACTTC.

This clone was detected once. The chain employs TRBV27 and TRBJ2-3; TRBD2 aligns across 13 bases. The junction had 6 bases not matched to a gene; V was cut back by 4 bases and J by 5 bases. The CDR3 sequence is 16 residues long. Germline CDR1 is MNHEY and CDR2 is SMNVEV (reference sequence). The CDR3 bases are TGTGCCAGCAGTTCTTTGGGACTAGCGGGGATAGATACGCAGTATTTT. Its protein is CASSSLGLAGIDTQYF.

V usage is TRBV6-1 and J usage is TRBJ1-1; D gene uncertain. This CDR3 has 14 amino acids. V lost 7 bases, J lost 0 bases, and 12 bases lay in between. The germline V gene encodes CDR1 MNHNS and CDR2 SASEGT. As DNA, the CDR3 is TGTGCCAGCATTCTGATGACGGTGAACACTGAAGCTTTCTTT. This gives the protein CASILMTVNTEAFF.

The V gene is TRBV5-8, the J gene TRBJ2-3; possible D gene TRBD1, 5 bases. The germline V gene encodes CDR1 SGHTS and CDR2 YDEGEE. V lost 0 bases, J lost 2 bases, and 10 bases lay in between. This CDR3 has 15 amino acids. The CDR3 coding sequence is TGTGCCAGCAGCTTGGGAGCCAGGGACACAGATACGCAGTATTTT. It translates to CASSLGARDTDTQYF.

The CDR3, as DNA: TGCGCCAGCAGCCACGATTATCGCACAGATACGCAGTATTTT. Its protein is CASSHDYRTDTQYF. The chain uses TRBV4-3 and TRBJ2-3; D ambiguous. The CDR3 totals 14 residues. The ends were cut back, 3 bases at V and 1 base at J, with 8 bases in the middle. In germline, CDR1 is LGHNA, CDR2 YSLEER.

CDR3 sequence reads: CASSTPGLYYNEQFF. The CDR3 DNA is TGCGCCAGCAGTACCCCGGGACTGTACTACAATGAGCAGTTCTTC. This chain connects TRBV5-1 to TRBJ2-1; D might be TRBD2 (6 bases). The CDR3 has 15 residues. V was trimmed by 5 bases and J by 3 bases, leaving 15 bases between them. Germline V gene sequence: CDR1 SGHRS, CDR2 YFSETQ.

This clone is medium-sized in the sample. In DNA form, the CDR3 reads TGTGCCAGCAGTGCTCTAGCGGGGGCCCGGGACGAGCAGTACTTC. It codes for CASSALAGARDEQYF. The V and J genes are TRBV2 and TRBJ2-7; TRBD2 agrees at 10 bases. Germline V CDR1 and CDR2: SNHLY, FYNNEI. This CDR3 has 15 amino acids. V gave up 4 bases and J gave up 5 bases; unmatched junction bases: 8.

The gene calls are TRBV19 and TRBJ1-1; TRBD1 might be the D (6 bases). CDR3 length: 15 amino acids. CDR1 and CDR2 from the germline V gene are LNHDA and SQIVND (reference sequence). The V end was cut by 0 bases, the J end by 11 bases, with 19 bases between. The CDR3: CASSIDQGQASGAFF. The CDR3 bases are TGTGCCAGTAGTATAGATCAGGGACAAGCATCGGGCGCTTTCTTT. Based on the CDR3 plus reference TRBV19 and TRBJ1-1, the full variable domain is DGGITQSPKYLFRKEGQNVTLSCEQNLNHDAMYWYRQDPGQGLRLIYYSQIVNDFQKGDIAEGYSVSREKKESFPLTVTSAQKNPTAFYLCASSIDQGQASGAFFGQGTRLTVV.